Listed here are 5 T cell receptor beta chains from one sample, sequenced in a study of T cells in Graves' hyperthyroidism and ophthalmopathy. Amplification targeted TCR beta CDR3 regions from RNA transcripts. During a first-round RT-PCR of the TCR CDR3, the HTBI primer set was used. Via MiXCR, TCRdb re-called the multiplex PCR reads, giving one row per CDR3 protein. The sample carries nearly 600,000 distinct CDR3 sequences, 13% to 15% recorded once. The sequencing sample was made of blood. The origin of the receptors is a woman aged 18 to 35 with Graves' ophthalmopathy.

The sample holds many counts of this clonotype. This rearrangement joins TRBV5-1 to TRBJ2-1; D might be TRBD2 (5 bases). Deletions cut 3 bases from V and 12 bases from J, with 22 bases between. The CDR3 extends over 15 amino acids. Germline V gene lookup returns CDR1 SGHRS and CDR2 YFSETQ. CDR3 sequence reads: CASSSYVGVVLGQFF. The CDR3 nucleotides read TGCGCCAGCAGCTCCTATGTGGGAGTGGTGTTAGGGCAGTTCTTC.

The rearrangement joins TRBV4-1 to TRBJ2-7; maybe TRBD2 (5 bases). Germline loops: CDR1 MGHRA, CDR2 YSYEKL. The CDR3 covers 16 residues. The V end lost 0 bases, the J end lost 3 bases, and 15 bases lay between the germline ends. In nucleotides, the CDR3 is TGCGCCAGCAGCCAAGAGGAGGACGAGCGCTTCTACGAGCAGTACTTC. Protein sequence: CASSQEEDERFYEQYF.

This clonotype was seen ten or more times. The gene calls are TRBV20-1 and TRBJ2-7; TRBD2 agrees at 11 bases. The germline V gene encodes CDR1 DFQATT and CDR2 SNEGSKA (reference sequence). This CDR3 region has 16 residues. V shed 6 bases and J 5 bases; nucleotides not matched to a gene: 15. The CDR3 coding sequence is TGCAGTGCCCACTCGGCTAGCGGGAGGCCCCTCGACGAGCAGTACTTC. Translated, it gives CSAHSASGRPLDEQYF.

In this sample, this clonotype turned up many times. V is TRBV12-3 or TRBV12-4 and J is TRBJ1-5; perhaps TRBD1 as D (5 bases). The ends were cut back, 3 bases at V and 4 bases at J, with 16 bases in the middle. The CDR3 runs 16 residues. CDR3: CASSLADRKVNQPQHF. Written as DNA, the CDR3 is TGTGCCAGCAGTTTGGCCGACAGAAAAGTAAATCAGCCCCAGCATTTT.

This clonotype appeared many times. The chain joins TRBV12-3 or TRBV12-4 to TRBJ2-5; 7 bases map to TRBD2. Trimming took 6 bases from V and 0 from J; bases not matched to a gene: 7. This CDR3 is built from 15 residues. This CDR3 is CASSRLADYQETQYF. CDR3 DNA: TGTGCCAGCAGCCGTCTAGCGGACTACCAAGAGACCCAGTACTTC.